This T cell receptor (beta chain) comes out of a study of blood T cells in healthy people across ages. It was with a sample-barcoded 5' primer and a J-beta primer mix that a second PCR of roughly 7 to 12 cycles was run. TCRdb recomputed calls from the 5' RACE reads with MiXCR, one row per CDR3 protein. The data show roughly 930,000 distinct CDR3 sequences, about 48% seen once. The CDR3 sequence is 12 residues long. Trimming removed 4 bases at V and 11 bases at J, with 12 bases between. Per germline, CDR1 SGHTA and CDR2 FQGNSA. This clonotype was recorded a few times. The chain recombines TRBV7-2 with TRBJ1-5; D is unclear. This receptor was identified in a man younger than 45 in good health. Input material: blood. In DNA, the CDR3 is TGTGCCAGCAGCTCGGGGTTCGCAGCCCAGCATTTT. It is translated as CASSSGFAAQHF.